Following are 29 T cell receptor beta chains from one sample sequenced in a study of T cells in localized non-small cell lung cancer (TCRdb year 2020). Library creation used the immunoSEQ multiplex PCR assay. The source is immuneACCESS, and TCRdb retained only in-frame sequences with V and J called. Part of the clones is not carried over; for the studies checked, unresolved V genes explain less than half of this, and the remainder is unexplained. The sample table lists about 25,000 clones, approximately 86% of them with a count of one. The ten largest clones represent less than 15% of the sample. The sample was peripheral blood, taken before any cancer treatment. These TCRs come from an older female donor with stage I lung adenocarcinoma.

The rearrangement joins TRBV6-1 to TRBJ1-1; D is uncertain. Trimming cost V 7 bases and J 1 base, with 10 bases left between them. Germline CDR1 and CDR2: MNHNS and SASEGT. CDR3 length equals 13 residues. CDR3 amino acids: CASKQQTNTEAFF. The CDR3 region has the DNA TGTGCCAGCAAGCAACAGACGAACACTGAAGCTTTCTTT.

This chain links TRBV19 with TRBJ2-2; D gene uncertain. The CDR3 is 13 amino acids. Deletions cut 6 bases from V and 7 bases from J, with 12 bases between. Per germline, CDR1 LNHDA and CDR2 SQIVND (reference sequence). The CDR3 loop is CASSQRSVGELFF. CDR3 in DNA: TGTGCCAGTAGCCAAAGATCGGTCGGGGAGCTGTTTTTT.

The J gene is TRBJ2-6, the V gene TRBV6-1; D possibly corresponds to TRBD2 (5 bases). V shed 0 bases and J shed 2 bases, with 14 bases lying between them. CDR1 is MNHNS, CDR2 SASEGT, per germline. This CDR3 comprises 18 residues. Here the CDR3 DNA reads TGTGCCAGCAGTGAAGCAATTATGTTCGGGACTGGGGCCAACGTCCTGACTTTC. This encodes CASSEAIMFGTGANVLTF.

This clone has more than one count but fewer than ten. The genes are TRBV10-1 and TRBJ2-7; no reliable D call. V was pared by 2 bases and J by 3 bases, with 8 bases between. The CDR3 extends over 13 amino acids. Looked up from germline, CDR1 is WNHNN and CDR2 is SYGVQD (reference sequence). The DNA for the CDR3 is TGCGCCAGCAGTGAGCCGCCCCTCTACGAGCAGTACTTC. It is translated as CASSEPPLYEQYF.

The CDR3 loop reads CASSDTGRNTIYF. The CDR3 DNA is TGTGCCAGCAGTGACACAGGGCGAAACACCATATATTTT. The V gene is TRBV25-1, the J gene TRBJ1-3; possible D gene TRBD1, 6 bases. Germline CDR1 and CDR2: MGHDK and SYGVNS. The CDR3 length is 13 residues. Between the trimmed V and J ends, which lost 3 bases and 5 bases, there was a span of 8 bases.

The rearrangement joins TRBV6-6 to TRBJ1-5, with D unclear. CDR1 is MNHNY and CDR2 is SVGAGI in the germline V gene (reference sequence). Trimming shortened V by 3 bases and J by 4 bases, and 13 bases separated the two germline ends. The CDR3 loop spans 15 amino acids. CDR3 nucleotide sequence: TGTGCCAGCAGTTATGGCGTACAGATTAATCAGCCCCAGCATTTT. Translation gives CASSYGVQINQPQHF.

The chain is built from TRBV10-1 and TRBJ1-1; D call uncertain. The CDR3 covers 15 residues. V was trimmed by 1 base and J by 3 bases, leaving 12 bases between them. Germline CDR1 is WNHNN and CDR2 is SYGVQD (reference sequence). The CDR3 spells CASSEYAGRYTEAFF. For the CDR3, the DNA is TGCGCCAGCAGTGAGTACGCGGGGAGGTACACTGAAGCTTTCTTT.

This clone was seen more than once but under ten times. V gene TRBV6-1 combines with J gene TRBJ1-6, with 9 bases identical to TRBD1. Germline-derived CDR1 and CDR2 are MNHNS and SASEGT. The V segment lost 6 bases and the J segment 6 bases; nucleotides outside the gene matches: 3. There are 14 residues in the CDR3. The CDR3 nucleotides are TGTGCCAGCAGGCCGGGACAGGGTAATTCACCCCTCCACTTT. Amino acid sequence: CASRPGQGNSPLHF.

The chain combines TRBV7-2 with TRBJ2-2; D unresolved. The CDR3 totals 15 residues. Per germline, CDR1 SGHTA and CDR2 FQGNSA. Deletions cut 1 base from V and 1 base from J, with 7 bases between. Here the CDR3 DNA reads TGTGCCAGCAGCTTAGTTAAGGGGAACACCGGGGAGCTGTTTTTT. Its translation is CASSLVKGNTGELFF.

This clone was counted once. This chain links TRBV27 with TRBJ2-7, with D perhaps given as TRBD1 or TRBD2 (5 bases each). The germline gives CDR1 MNHEY, CDR2 SMNVEV (reference sequence). V was trimmed by 7 bases and J by 2 bases, leaving 15 bases between them. CDR3 length: 14 residues. Here the CDR3 DNA reads TGTGCCAGCAACCCGCTAGGGGAGCCCTACGAGCAGTACTTC. As protein: CASNPLGEPYEQYF.

The chain joins TRBV6-1 to TRBJ1-1, with TRBD1 as a possible D gene (5 bases). The V and J ends lost 2 bases and 1 base respectively, with 11 bases between them. The germline gives CDR1 MNHNS, CDR2 SASEGT. The CDR3 runs 15 residues. The CDR3 region is CASSELPDRNTEAFF. The CDR3 DNA is TGTGCCAGCAGTGAACTACCTGACAGGAACACTGAAGCTTTCTTT.

In this sample, this clone turned up a few times. The gene calls are TRBV11-2 and TRBJ2-1, with D possibly matching TRBD1 (6 bases). The V end was cut by 2 bases, the J end by 0 bases, with 11 bases between. CDR3 length: 16 amino acids. Looked up from germline, CDR1 is SGHAT and CDR2 is FQNNGV. CDR3: CASSLPIGGSYNEQFF. CDR3 DNA sequence: TGTGCCAGCAGCTTACCGATAGGGGGCTCCTACAATGAGCAGTTCTTC.

V and J are TRBV27 and TRBJ2-2, with D possibly being TRBD2 (7 bases). The CDR3 has 13 amino acids. The V gene lost 10 bases and the J gene lost 4 bases, with 13 bases spanning the gap. In germline, CDR1 is MNHEY, CDR2 SMNVEV (reference sequence). The CDR3 DNA reads TGTGCCATCTCGAGGGGGGGCACCGGGGAGCTGTTTTTT. Amino acids: CAISRGGTGELFF.

This clone occurred once. V gene TRBV28 combines with J gene TRBJ1-5; TRBD1 might be the D (5 bases). V lost 10 bases and J lost 6, with 22 bases in between. The CDR3 length is 15 residues. Germline values: CDR1 MDHEN, CDR2 SYDVKM. CDR3 sequence: CATRRGGTFGQPQHF. As DNA, the CDR3 is TGTGCCACCCGTCGGGGCGGTACCTTCGGTCAGCCCCAGCATTTT.

This clone showed up just once. This chain uses TRBV6-1 with TRBJ1-1, with a possible D match to TRBD1 (6 bases). This CDR3 has 13 residues. In germline, CDR1 is MNHNS, CDR2 SASEGT. Trimming cost V 6 bases and J 4 bases, with 12 bases left between them. CDR3 protein: CASRSRTATEAFF. DNA of the CDR3: TGTGCCAGCAGGTCGCGGACAGCCACTGAAGCTTTCTTT.

As concerns this clone: A read error may produce the germline difference seen at one junction end. This rearrangement joins TRBV19 to TRBJ2-5; the D is unclear. Germline V lookup: CDR1 LNHDA, CDR2 SQIVND (reference sequence). The CDR3 loop spans 13 amino acids. CDR3 coding DNA: TGTGCCAGTAGTATACTCCCACAAGGGACCCAGTACTTC. Amino acids: CASSILPQGTQYF. The entire variable domain, with the rest obtained from reference TRBV19 and TRBJ2-5, is as follows: DGGITQSPKYLFRKEGQNVTLSCEQNLNHDAMYWYRQDPGQGLRLIYYSQIVNDFQKGDIAEGYSVSREKKESFPLTVTSAQKNPTAFYLCASSILPQGTQYFGPGTRLLVL.

Concerning this clone itself: The CDR3 ends on some other residue instead of the conserved phenylalanine or tryptophan, so this is likely a read error. The DNA is omitted, as the CDR3 cannot be located on it reliably, and the CDR3 follows TCRdb's listing. This CDR3 reads CASSLSPDSFLRL. The genes are TRBV18 and TRBJ2-7; TRBD1, the D gene given by the table, was not confirmed from the DNA. Germline V CDR1 and CDR2: KGHSH, LQKENI. The CDR3 is made up of 13 amino acids, end residues included.

The chain joins TRBV4-2 to TRBJ1-1; a weak D match, TRBD1 (5 bases). The CDR3 sequence is 15 residues long. Germline V CDR1 and CDR2: LGHNA, YNFKEQ. V lost 3 bases, J lost 0 bases, and 11 bases lay in between. The CDR3 here is CASSQVRALNTEAFF. The CDR3 DNA follows: TGTGCCAGCAGCCAGGTCAGGGCCTTGAACACTGAAGCTTTCTTT.

V usage is TRBV2 and J usage is TRBJ1-2; TRBD1 agrees at 9 bases. The CDR3 covers 17 residues. The V gene's germline CDR1 is SNHLY and CDR2 FYNNEI. Losses at the gene ends were 4 bases for V and 4 bases for J; bases not matched to a gene: 13. As DNA, the CDR3 is TGTGCCAGCAGTGCCCGGACAGGGGCCGCCTTTAGCTATGGCTACACCTTC. Its protein is CASSARTGAAFSYGYTF.

This chain uses TRBV27 with TRBJ1-6; the D gene is possibly TRBD1 (5 bases). Per the germline V gene, CDR1 is MNHEY and CDR2 is SMNVEV (reference sequence). The ends were cut back, 5 bases at V and 9 bases at J, with 17 bases in the middle. The CDR3 loop spans 15 amino acids. CDR3 region: CASSPGRGGRSPLHF. The CDR3 bases are TGTGCCAGCAGTCCCGGGCGGGGCGGACGTTCACCCCTCCACTTT.

This clone was detected only once. V usage is TRBV29-1 and J usage is TRBJ1-1, with 8 bases lining up with TRBD1. The V gene's germline CDR1 is SQVTM and CDR2 ANQGSEA. The CDR3 spans 13 residues. V shed 7 bases and J 0 bases; nucleotides not matched to a gene: 4. CDR3 loop: CSGTTGVNTEAFF. The CDR3 bases are TGCAGCGGGACGACAGGGGTGAACACTGAAGCTTTCTTT.

The chain joins TRBV7-3 to TRBJ2-1; TRBD2 is a possible D gene (6 bases). The V gene's germline CDR1 is SGHTA and CDR2 FQGTGA. This CDR3 has 13 residues. The V and J ends lost 4 bases and 7 bases respectively, with 11 bases between them. CDR3 in amino acids: CASSSQAGNEQFF. The CDR3 DNA follows: TGTGCCAGCAGCTCGCAGGCGGGAAATGAGCAGTTCTTC.

The rearrangement links TRBV13 to TRBJ2-7; D is unclear. The CDR3 has 11 amino acids. The germline V gene encodes CDR1 PRHDT and CDR2 FYEKMQ (reference sequence). V lost 1 base and J 2 bases, leaving 0 bases between the germline ends. The CDR3 DNA is TGTGCCAGCAGCTTAGCCTACGAGCAGTACTTC. Its protein product is CASSLAYEQYF.

CDR3 nucleotide sequence: TGCGCCAGCAGCCAAGATCAGGCTGCTAACTATGGCTACACCTTC. Encoded protein: CASSQDQAANYGYTF. J is TRBJ1-2 and V is TRBV4-1; D is uncertain. Per germline, CDR1 MGHRA and CDR2 YSYEKL. V was pared by 0 bases and J by 0 bases, with 8 bases between. CDR3 length: 15 amino acids.

The chain uses TRBV5-1 and TRBJ1-1; no clear D gene. V was pared by 2 bases and J by 1 base, with 9 bases between. Germline V gene data show CDR1 as SGHRS and CDR2 as YFSETQ. The CDR3 runs 14 residues. CDR3 in DNA: TGCGCCAGCAGCTTAACCTTCGGGAACACTGAAGCTTTCTTT. This gives the protein CASSLTFGNTEAFF. Based on the CDR3 plus reference TRBV5-1 and TRBJ1-1, the full variable domain is KAGVTQTPRYLIKTRGQQVTLSCSPISGHRSVSWYQQTPGQGLQFLFEYFSETQRNKGNFPGRFSGRQFSNSRSEMNVSTLELGDSALYLCASSLTFGNTEAFFGQGTRLTVV.

The chain is built from TRBV5-6 and TRBJ2-3; D is possibly TRBD1 or TRBD2 (5 bases each). The CDR3 is 17 amino acids. Germline V gives CDR1 SGHDT, CDR2 YYEEEE. V dropped 2 bases and J dropped 7 bases, with 23 bases sitting between them. CDR3 residues: CASSFEALFPGTHTQYF. The DNA of the CDR3 is TGTGCCAGCAGCTTTGAGGCACTCTTTCCGGGGACCCATACGCAGTATTTT.

The rearrangement uses TRBV28 and TRBJ2-6; TRBD1 agrees at 8 bases. CDR1 and CDR2 from the germline V gene are MDHEN and SYDVKM. This CDR3 is 15 amino acids long. With V trimmed by 4 bases and J by 2 bases, 1 base remained unmatched. CDR3 nucleotide sequence: TGTGCCAGCAGTTCACAGGGGGCTGGGGCCAACGTCCTGACTTTC. The encoded protein is CASSSQGAGANVLTF. Looking up the rest from reference TRBV28 and TRBJ2-6 gives the full variable domain: DVKVTQSSRYLVKRTGEKVFLECVQDMDHENMFWYRQDPGLGLRLIYFSYDVKMKEKGDIPEGYSVSREKKERFSLILESASTNQTSMYLCASSSQGAGANVLTFGAGSRLTVL.

The gene calls are TRBV4-1 and TRBJ2-7, with a tentative D call TRBD1 (5 bases). CDR3 length: 14 residues. Germline V CDR1 and CDR2: MGHRA, YSYEKL. V dropped 4 bases and J dropped 4 bases, with 14 bases sitting between them. The CDR3 loop is CASSPYRQIYEQYF. The CDR3 coding sequence is TGCGCCAGCAGCCCTTACCGACAGATTTACGAGCAGTACTTC.

The rearrangement uses TRBV29-1 and TRBJ1-1, with 7 bases fitting TRBD1. CDR1 and CDR2 from the germline V gene are SQVTM and ANQGSEA. This CDR3 contains 14 residues. With 5 bases clipped from V and 5 bases from J, the junction kept 11 bases outside the gene matches. Here the CDR3 DNA reads TGCAGCGTTCGGGGTCGACAGGGATTGACTGAAGCTTTCTTT. Translating it yields CSVRGRQGLTEAFF.